These 13 T cell receptor beta chains share one sample of origin, sequenced in a study of T cell repertoires in ileal Crohn's disease. Assay used: immunoSEQ multiplex PCR; TCRdb lists only in-frame clones, some missing. The data hold roughly 9,100 clones, with 75% to 85% observed a single time. Input material: ileal tissue. Receptors were obtained from an adult with Crohn's disease.

V and J are TRBV25-1 and TRBJ2-3; D might be TRBD2 (6 bases). Per germline, CDR1 MGHDK and CDR2 SYGVNS. CDR3 length equals 14 residues. The V end was cut by 3 bases, the J end by 2 bases, with 9 bases between. CDR3 nucleotide sequence: TGTGCCAGCAGTGAGGGGAGGTACACAGATACGCAGTATTTT. It specifies CASSEGRYTDTQYF. The variable domain in full, with the rest retrieved from reference TRBV25-1 and TRBJ2-3, is EADIYQTPRYLVIGTGKKITLECSQTMGHDKMYWYQQDPGMELHLIHYSYGVNSTEKGDLSSESTVSRIRTEHFPLTLESARPSHTSQYLCASSEGRYTDTQYFGPGTRLTVL.

This clone was found a few times. The rearrangement joins TRBV5-1 to TRBJ2-7, with TRBD2 identical over 9 bases. The length of the CDR3 is 16 residues. Germline loops: CDR1 SGHRS, CDR2 YFSETQ. Unmatched junction bases numbered 10, after V lost 0 bases and J lost 6 bases. The DNA for the CDR3 is TGCGCCAGCAGCTTGGGTGTAGCGGGAGTCTCACGCGAGCAGTACTTC. It encodes CASSLGVAGVSREQYF.

The chain is built from TRBV7-9 and TRBJ1-1; perhaps TRBD1 as D (6 bases). This CDR3 comprises 13 residues. Germline CDR1 is SEHNR and CDR2 is FQNEAQ (reference sequence). The ends were cut back, 5 bases at V and 9 bases at J, with 16 bases in the middle. The CDR3: CASSPKEGGQAFF. The DNA for the CDR3 is TGTGCCAGCAGCCCTAAGGAGGGGGGACAAGCTTTCTTT. Full variable domain (remainder filled in from reference TRBV7-9 and TRBJ1-1): DTGVSQNPRHKITKRGQNVTFRCDPISEHNRLYWYRQTLGQGPEFLTYFQNEAQLEKSRLLSDRFSAERPKGSFSTLEIQRTEQGDSAMYLCASSPKEGGQAFFGQGTRLTVV.

The V and J genes are TRBV10-3 and TRBJ2-2; TRBD2 agrees at 12 bases. Unmatched junction bases numbered 1, after V lost 6 bases and J lost 5 bases. The CDR3 has 14 residues. The germline gives CDR1 ENHRY, CDR2 SYGVKD. The CDR3 DNA reads TGTGCCATCAGGGGGACTAGCGGGACCGGGGAGCTGTTTTTT. This translates into CAIRGTSGTGELFF.

The V gene is TRBV4-1, the J gene TRBJ2-2; unclear D gene. V shed 3 bases and J shed 3 bases, with 8 bases lying between them. Per the germline V gene, CDR1 is MGHRA and CDR2 is YSYEKL. The CDR3 loop spans 14 amino acids. CDR3 residues: CASSHNVDTGELFF. As DNA, the CDR3 is TGCGCCAGCAGCCACAATGTTGACACCGGGGAGCTGTTTTTT.

The rearrangement links TRBV19 to TRBJ1-5; weak D call: TRBD1 (6 bases). This CDR3 is built from 15 residues. V was clipped by 1 base and J by 6 bases, with 13 bases between them. The germline V gene encodes CDR1 LNHDA and CDR2 SQIVND (reference sequence). The CDR3 DNA is TGTGCCAGTAGTATAGGAGCTCAGGGGAGTCAGCCCCAGCATTTT. It is translated as CASSIGAQGSQPQHF.

This chain connects TRBV18 to TRBJ1-2, with TRBD1 matching 8 bases. CDR3 length: 16 residues. CDR1 and CDR2 from the germline V gene are KGHSH and LQKENI. The V and J ends lost 4 bases and 0 bases, in that order; junction bases with no gene match: 7. DNA of the CDR3: TGTGCCAGCTCACGCGGCCAGGGGGCGGCTAACTATGGCTACACCTTC. Its translation is CASSRGQGAANYGYTF.

This clone was observed a single time. The V call is TRBV9, the J call TRBJ2-1; 9 bases align to TRBD1. The CDR3 is 16 amino acids. Losses at the gene ends were 0 bases for V and 8 bases for J; bases not matched to a gene: 9. Looked up from germline, CDR1 is SGDLS and CDR2 is YYNGEE. For the CDR3, the DNA is TGTGCCAGCAGCGTAGGGACAGGGGCGATCCTGGATGAGCAGTTCTTC. Translation gives CASSVGTGAILDEQFF.

The chain is built from TRBV30 and TRBJ1-2; D is unresolved. Germline CDR1 GTSNPN, CDR2 SVGIG (reference sequence). The CDR3 runs to 10 residues. Trimming stripped 2 bases from V and 2 bases from J, with 0 bases between. CDR3 sequence: CAWSNYGYTF. The CDR3 nucleotides read TGTGCCTGGAGTAACTATGGCTACACCTTC.

The chain is built from TRBV6-5 and TRBJ2-5; 7 bases are a match to TRBD1. Unmatched junction bases numbered 9, after V lost 4 bases and J lost 10 bases. This CDR3 is 13 amino acids long. Germline loops: CDR1 MNHEY, CDR2 SVGAGI. The chain's CDR3 is CASSSTGQDGQYF. The CDR3 nucleotides are TGTGCCAGCAGTTCGACAGGACAGGATGGCCAGTACTTC.

This clone was detected only a few times. The rearrangement links TRBV6-1 to TRBJ2-7; 10 positions match TRBD1. After removal of 6 bases from V and 3 bases from J, the junction contained 14 bases not matched to a gene. Per the germline V gene, CDR1 is MNHNS and CDR2 is SASEGT. The CDR3 length is 17 residues. The CDR3 loop is CASRESTPGQGSYEQYF. The CDR3, as DNA: TGTGCCAGCAGAGAATCCACACCGGGACAGGGGAGCTACGAGCAGTACTTC.

This chain connects TRBV19 to TRBJ1-4; TRBD1 is a possible D gene (5 bases). V lost 6 bases to trimming and J lost 0 bases, with 11 bases between them. This CDR3 has 15 amino acids. From germline, CDR1 is LNHDA and CDR2 SQIVND (reference sequence). The CDR3, as DNA: TGTGCCAGTAGGATCAGGGCCGCAACTAATGAAAAACTGTTTTTT. This translates into CASRIRAATNEKLFF.

The chain is built from TRBV21-1 and TRBJ2-7; the D call of TRBD2 is as the table states it, not checked on the DNA. TRBV21-1 is tagged as a pseudogene. The CDR3 contains 18 residues. Written as DNA, the CDR3 is TGTGCCAGCACCCTGGACTCCGAGTGGGGAGAAAGCTCCTACGAGCAGTACTTC. Residues: CASTLDSEWGESSYEQYF.